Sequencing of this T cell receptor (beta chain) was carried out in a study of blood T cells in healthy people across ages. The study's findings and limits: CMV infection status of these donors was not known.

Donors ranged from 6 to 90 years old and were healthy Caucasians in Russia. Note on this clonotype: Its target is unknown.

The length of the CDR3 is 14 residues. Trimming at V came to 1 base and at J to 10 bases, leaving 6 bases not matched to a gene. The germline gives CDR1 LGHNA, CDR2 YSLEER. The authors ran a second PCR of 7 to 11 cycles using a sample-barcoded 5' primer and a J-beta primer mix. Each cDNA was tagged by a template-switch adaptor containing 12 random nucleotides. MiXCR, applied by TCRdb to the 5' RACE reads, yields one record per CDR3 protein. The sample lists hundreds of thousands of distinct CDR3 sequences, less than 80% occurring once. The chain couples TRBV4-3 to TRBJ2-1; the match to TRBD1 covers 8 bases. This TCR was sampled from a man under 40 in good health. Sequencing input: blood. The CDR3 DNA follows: TGCGCCAGCAGCCAAGCAGGGGGCTTTTACGAGCAGTTCTTC. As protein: CASSQAGGFYEQFF.